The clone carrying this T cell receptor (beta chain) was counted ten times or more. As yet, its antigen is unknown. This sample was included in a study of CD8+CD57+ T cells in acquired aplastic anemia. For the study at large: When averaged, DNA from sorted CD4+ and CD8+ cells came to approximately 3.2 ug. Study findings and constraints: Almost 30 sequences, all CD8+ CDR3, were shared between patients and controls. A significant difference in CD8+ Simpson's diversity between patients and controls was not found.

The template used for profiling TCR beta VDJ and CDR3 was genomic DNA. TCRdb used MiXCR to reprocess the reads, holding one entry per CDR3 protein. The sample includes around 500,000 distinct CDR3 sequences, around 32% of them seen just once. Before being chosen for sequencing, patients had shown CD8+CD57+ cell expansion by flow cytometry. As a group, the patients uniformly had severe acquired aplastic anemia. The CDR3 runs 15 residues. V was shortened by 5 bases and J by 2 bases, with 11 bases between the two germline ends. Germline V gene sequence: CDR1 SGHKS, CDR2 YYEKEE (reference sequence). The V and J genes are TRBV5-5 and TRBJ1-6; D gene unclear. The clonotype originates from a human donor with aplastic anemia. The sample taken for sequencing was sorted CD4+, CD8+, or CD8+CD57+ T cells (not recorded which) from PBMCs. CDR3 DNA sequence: TGTGCCAGCAGACCTACAGCAGCCTATAATTCACCCCTCCACTTT. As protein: CASRPTAAYNSPLHF.